The clone carrying this T cell receptor beta chain showed up just a few times. Each cDNA held unique molecular identifiers, and template switching gave it a universal primer site. A single record per CDR3 protein comes from TCRdb applying MiXCR to the 5' RACE reads. The sample has under 350,000 distinct CDR3 sequences, just under 9.5% seen once; the top ten hold approximately 6.6%. The length of the CDR3 is 15 residues. The V gene's germline CDR1 is MNHEY and CDR2 SVGAGI. Trimming shortened V by 2 bases and J by 2 bases, and 11 bases separated the two germline ends. The record originates from a study of identical twins. Only healthy Caucasians were included as donors. These records were also assigned to another study, of yellow fever vaccine responses in identical twins.

Sequenced material: CD8+ T cells sorted from blood. This TCR derives from a woman under 30 in good health. This chain uses TRBV6-5 with TRBJ2-3, with a weak D call TRBD2 (7 bases). For the CDR3, the DNA is TGTGCCAGCAGTTACGGGGGGGCCTCCACAGATACGCAGTATTTT. Residues: CASSYGGASTDTQYF.